These 18 T cell receptor beta chains were sequenced from one sample in a study of early T cells in non-severe SARS-CoV-2 infection. TCRdb redid the calling of the 5' RACE reads with MiXCR, one entry per CDR3 protein. The sample yields about 82,000 distinct CDR3 sequences, about 13% seen once. Sequencing was performed on whole blood. The receptors shown here come from an adult who was a healthcare worker with PCR-confirmed SARS-CoV-2 infection or an uninfected control (not recorded which).

V is TRBV11-3 and J is TRBJ1-2, with D possibly TRBD1 on 5 matching bases. Germline V gene sequence: CDR1 SGHNT, CDR2 YENEEA. The V end was cut by 5 bases, the J end by 0 bases, with 13 bases between. The CDR3 contains 15 residues. CDR3 nucleotides: TGTGCCAGCAGCCGAAACCGACAGACTAACTATGGCTACACCTTC. The encoded protein is CASSRNRQTNYGYTF.

This clonotype was seen more than once but under ten times. The chain recombines TRBV7-9 with TRBJ2-7; the D gene could be TRBD1 or TRBD2 (6 bases each). CDR3 length equals 14 residues. V lost 1 base and J lost 5, with 12 bases in between. Germline V lookup: CDR1 SEHNR, CDR2 FQNEAQ (reference sequence). The CDR3 spells CASSLGPEGDEQYF. CDR3 coding DNA: TGTGCCAGCAGCTTAGGACCGGAGGGGGACGAGCAGTACTTC.

This clonotype showed up many times. The gene calls are TRBV12-5 and TRBJ2-7, with 7 positions matching TRBD2. There are 22 residues in the CDR3. With 0 bases clipped from V and 4 bases from J, the junction kept 27 bases outside the gene matches. Germline CDR1 reads LGHNT; CDR2 reads FRNRAP. CDR3 in DNA: TGTGCTAGTGGTTTGGTACGGAGCGGGACGGGGTCAGGGTCATGGTCGGGGTACGAGCAGTACTTC. It yields the protein CASGLVRSGTGSGSWSGYEQYF.

The V call is TRBV7-2, the J call TRBJ2-1; D might be TRBD1 or TRBD2, each matching 5 bases. This CDR3 is 16 amino acids long. V was cut by 0 bases and J by 4 bases, with 13 bases left in between. Germline CDR1 SGHTA, CDR2 FQGNSA. CDR3 in amino acids: CASSLAGVPTYNEQFF. CDR3 coding DNA: TGTGCCAGCAGCTTAGCGGGGGTACCCACTTACAATGAGCAGTTCTTC.

This clonotype was found many times. The CDR3 nucleotides read TGTGCCAGCTTTCCGGGGCCGACGAGAGGCGGCTACACCTTC. The encoded protein is CASFPGPTRGGYTF. This chain links TRBV5-5 with TRBJ1-2, with D possibly TRBD1 on 5 matching bases. Germline-derived CDR1 and CDR2 are SGHKS and YYEKEE (reference sequence). The CDR3 sequence is 14 residues long. Trimming cost V 7 bases and J 8 bases, with 21 bases left between them.

This clonotype was recorded many times. The rearrangement links TRBV12-3 or TRBV12-4 to TRBJ1-1, with D possibly TRBD1 on 5 matching bases. The CDR3 is 13 residues long. Trimming shortened V by 3 bases and J by 5 bases, and 10 bases separated the two germline ends. CDR3 in DNA: TGTGCCAGCAGTTTCCCAGGGAGGACTGAAGCTTTCTTT. Its protein product is CASSFPGRTEAFF.

This clonotype showed up just a few times. The chain combines TRBV9 with TRBJ2-5; 7 bases fit TRBD2. This CDR3 has 14 amino acids. J lost 4 bases, V lost 0 bases, and 3 bases had no gene match. Per germline, CDR1 SGDLS and CDR2 YYNGEE. The CDR3 DNA reads TGTGCCAGCAGCGTAGACTGGGAGGGAGAGACCCAGTACTTC. Translated, it gives CASSVDWEGETQYF.

CDR3 coding DNA: TGTGCCAGCAGCGGAACAGGATTACCTTCCTCCTACGAGCAGTACTTC. Translation: CASSGTGLPSSYEQYF. The gene calls are TRBV6-2 or TRBV6-3 and TRBJ2-7, with D possibly TRBD1 on 5 matching bases. Germline CDR1 and CDR2: MNHEY and SVGEGT. The CDR3 spans 16 residues. V lost 6 bases, J lost 0 bases, and 18 bases lay in between.

This rearrangement joins TRBV12-3 or TRBV12-4 to TRBJ1-1, with 8 bases fitting TRBD1. V lost 6 bases, J lost 5 bases, and 11 bases stayed unmatched. This CDR3 is 15 amino acids long. The CDR3 here is CASSRPQGAGTEAFF. In nucleotides, the CDR3 is TGTGCCAGCAGCAGGCCCCAGGGGGCAGGGACTGAAGCTTTCTTT.

The table lists this clonotype with many counts. The gene calls are TRBV6-1 and TRBJ2-7, with TRBD1 matching over 8 bases. V gave up 6 bases and J gave up 4 bases; unmatched junction bases: 11. This CDR3 has 15 amino acids. Looked up from germline, CDR1 is MNHNS and CDR2 is SASEGT. DNA of the CDR3: TGTGCCAGCAGGGAGACAGGGGCCCGGGCTTACGAGCAGTACTTC. This encodes CASRETGARAYEQYF.

The chain combines TRBV7-8 with TRBJ2-7; possible D gene TRBD2, 5 bases. Germline V gene lookup returns CDR1 SGHVS and CDR2 FQNEAQ. This CDR3 spans 12 amino acids. Trimming pared 4 bases from V and 10 bases from J, leaving 14 bases between. CDR3 loop: CASSSPGWTQYF. Written as DNA, the CDR3 is TGTGCCAGCAGCTCCCCCGGGTGGACTCAGTACTTC.

The rearrangement uses TRBV29-1 and TRBJ2-1; maybe TRBD2 (6 bases). V lost 7 bases and J lost 7, with 11 bases in between. CDR1 is SQVTM and CDR2 is ANQGSEA in the germline V gene. The CDR3 sequence is 11 residues long. DNA of the CDR3: TGCAGCGCCCAGGAGGGTAATGAGCAGTTCTTC. This codes for CSAQEGNEQFF.

Only a few counts were recorded for this clonotype. The chain links TRBV7-9 to TRBJ1-6, with 8 nucleotides matching TRBD1. There are 15 residues in the CDR3. V was clipped by 5 bases and J by 13 bases; unmatched bases: 13. Germline CDR1 and CDR2: SEHNR and FQNEAQ (reference sequence). CDR3 in amino acids: CASSEAGTGSKPLHF. The DNA for the CDR3 is TGTGCCAGCAGCGAAGCCGGGACAGGATCTAAGCCCCTCCACTTT.

The table lists this clonotype with many counts. The gene calls are TRBV9 and TRBJ2-5; tentatively, D is TRBD2 (6 bases). Germline loops: CDR1 SGDLS, CDR2 YYNGEE. The CDR3 runs 16 residues. V was clipped by 6 bases and J by 3 bases, with 21 bases between them. The CDR3 loop is CASTKGTASAEETQYF. Here the CDR3 DNA reads TGTGCCAGCACCAAAGGGACTGCCAGCGCGGAAGAGACCCAGTACTTC.

J is TRBJ2-5 and V is TRBV11-3; 7 positions agree with TRBD2. The V and J ends lost 3 bases and 4 bases, in that order; junction bases with no gene match: 2. CDR1 SGHNT and CDR2 YENEEA come from the germline V gene. This CDR3 is built from 13 residues. CDR3 in DNA: TGTGCCAGCAGCTTCAGCGGGGTAGAGACCCAGTACTTC. This encodes CASSFSGVETQYF.

This clonotype was counted between two and nine times. This rearrangement joins TRBV5-6 to TRBJ1-1; D not resolved. The CDR3 runs 14 residues. Germline CDR1 reads SGHDT; CDR2 reads YYEEEE. V was clipped by 1 base and J by 1 base, with 8 bases between them. This chain's CDR3 is CASSLRISNTEAFF. CDR3 DNA: TGTGCCAGCAGCTTGCGAATCTCGAACACTGAAGCTTTCTTT.

The chain combines TRBV7-9 with TRBJ2-3; the match to TRBD1 covers 8 bases. The CDR3 has 16 residues. Germline V gene lookup returns CDR1 SEHNR and CDR2 FQNEAQ (reference sequence). V was clipped by 5 bases and J by 0 bases; unmatched bases: 7. CDR3 in DNA: TGTGCCAGCAGCCCACGGACAGGGTGGAGCACAGATACGCAGTATTTT. This gives the protein CASSPRTGWSTDTQYF.

This clonotype was recorded many times. In nucleotides, the CDR3 is TGTGCCAGCAGCCAAGGACCACAGGGGTCCTACGAGCAGTACTTC. This encodes CASSQGPQGSYEQYF. The rearrangement joins TRBV3-1 to TRBJ2-7; 7 bases align to TRBD1. Trimming at V came to 1 base and at J to 1 base, leaving 4 bases not matched to a gene. The CDR3 has 15 amino acids. The germline gives CDR1 LGHDT, CDR2 YNNKEL (reference sequence).